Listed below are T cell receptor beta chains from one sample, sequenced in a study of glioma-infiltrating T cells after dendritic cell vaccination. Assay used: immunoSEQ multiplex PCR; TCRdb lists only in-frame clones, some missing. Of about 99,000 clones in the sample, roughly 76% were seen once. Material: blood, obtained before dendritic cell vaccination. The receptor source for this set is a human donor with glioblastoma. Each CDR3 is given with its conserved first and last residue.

cdr3_aa: CASRSAYEQYF
v_call: TRBV11-2

cdr3_aa: CASSLSIGDTGRNTEAFF
v_call: TRBV27

cdr3_aa: CASRLAGGWKQFF
v_call: TRBV27

cdr3_aa: CASSDATVLNTIYF
v_call: TRBV19

cdr3_aa: CASSLEQGNYEQYF
v_call: TRBV5-1

cdr3_aa: CAWSVRGSPEKLFF
v_call: TRBV30

cdr3_aa: CASSQDRGYSNQPQHF
v_call: TRBV4-3

cdr3_aa: CASSIAGGNSGNTIYF
v_call: TRBV7-2

cdr3_aa: CASSPGPGQGAMWYGYTF
v_call: TRBV9

cdr3_aa: CASSPIAVSGTSTDTQYF
v_call: TRBV11-2

cdr3_aa: CASSPRDREGVDTQYF
v_call: TRBV7-9

cdr3_aa: CASSRLTATNEKLFF
v_call: TRBV5-5

cdr3_aa: CASSLWSGGKNIQYF
v_call: TRBV27

cdr3_aa: CASSGDPTGAKNIQYF
v_call: TRBV5-4

cdr3_aa: CASRGDFDTQYF
v_call: TRBV2